This T cell receptor beta chain was obtained from a study of shared clonotypes between healthy human individuals. Note on this clone: Its antigen remains unknown.

Libraries were prepared by immunoSEQ multiplex PCR; TCRdb keeps only in-frame clonotypes and omits some of them. Among millions of clones listed, approximately 94% were seen once. Study-level points and caveats: Generally, estimated richness proved larger in naive subsets than it did in memory subsets.

Naive CD8 cells comprised CD45RO-negative, CCR7-positively selected cells, excluding terminally differentiated effector memory CD45RA+ cells. The source of this sequence is a man younger than 35 in good health. Some clones in this sample may be carry-over from other donors' samples. The sample consisted of naive CD8+ T cells from PBMCs.

The CDR3 DNA reads as TGTGCCAGTAGTATGGCTAGCGGCCGCACAGATACGCAGTATTTT. Its protein product is CASSMASGRTDTQYF. The chain joins TRBV19 to TRBJ2-3, with 7 bases lining up with TRBD2. Germline CDR1 LNHDA, CDR2 SQIVND (reference sequence). V dropped 3 bases and J dropped 1; count of bases not matched to a gene: 4. The CDR3 loop spans 15 amino acids.